The T cell receptor (beta chain) under discussion was sequenced for a study of identical twins. Study-wide points: In cord blood, abundant beta clonotypes had fewer insertions; memory showed no trend.

Germline lookup yields CDR1 SNHLY and CDR2 FYNNEI. Trimming took 3 bases from V and 2 from J; bases not matched to a gene: 4. The CDR3 has 15 residues. In regard to this clonotype: Its antigen remains unidentified.

TCRdb re-analysed the 5' RACE reads in MiXCR, keeping a single row per CDR3 protein. Among approximately 690,000 distinct CDR3 sequences, 6% to 6.5% were seen once, and the ten largest hold around 2%. The sequencing sample was made of naive T cells sorted from blood. This sequence joins TRBV2 and TRBJ2-1; 7 nucleotides match TRBD2. This clonotype originated in a young man in good health. The CDR3 sequence is CASSEYGRTYNEQFF. The DNA for the CDR3 is TGTGCCAGCAGTGAGTACGGGAGGACCTACAATGAGCAGTTCTTC. The variable domain in full, with the rest retrieved from reference TRBV2 and TRBJ2-1, is EPEVTQTPSHQVTQMGQEVILRCVPISNHLYFYWYRQILGQKVEFLVSFYNNEISEKSEIFDDQFSVERPDGSNFTLKIRSTKLEDSAMYFCASSEYGRTYNEQFFGPGTRLTVL.